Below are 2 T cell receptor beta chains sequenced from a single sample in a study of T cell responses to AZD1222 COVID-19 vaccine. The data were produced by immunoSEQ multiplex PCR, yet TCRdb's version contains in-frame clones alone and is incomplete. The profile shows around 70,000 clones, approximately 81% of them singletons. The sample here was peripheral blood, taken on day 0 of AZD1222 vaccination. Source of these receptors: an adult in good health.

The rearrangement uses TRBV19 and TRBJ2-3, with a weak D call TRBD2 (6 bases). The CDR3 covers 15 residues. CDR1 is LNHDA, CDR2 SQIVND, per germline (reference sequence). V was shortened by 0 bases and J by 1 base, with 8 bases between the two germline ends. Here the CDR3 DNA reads TGTGCCAGTAGTATAGATCGGAGGGGCACAGATACGCAGTATTTT. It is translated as CASSIDRRGTDTQYF. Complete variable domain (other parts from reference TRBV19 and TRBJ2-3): DGGITQSPKYLFRKEGQNVTLSCEQNLNHDAMYWYRQDPGQGLRLIYYSQIVNDFQKGDIAEGYSVSREKKESFPLTVTSAQKNPTAFYLCASSIDRRGTDTQYFGPGTRLTVL.

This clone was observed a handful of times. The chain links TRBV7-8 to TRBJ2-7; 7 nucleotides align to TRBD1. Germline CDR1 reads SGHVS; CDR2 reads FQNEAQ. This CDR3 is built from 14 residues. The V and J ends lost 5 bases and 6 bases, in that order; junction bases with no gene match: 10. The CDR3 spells CASSPSGQVPEQYF. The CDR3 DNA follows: TGTGCCAGCAGCCCCTCCGGACAGGTACCCGAGCAGTACTTC.